Listed below are T cell receptor beta chains from one sample, sequenced in a study of control samples from healthy donors and cancer patients. Generated by immunoSEQ multiplex PCR, the TCRdb table keeps only in-frame clones and is missing some. Seen here are 150,000 to 200,000 clones, about 90% observed once, and the top ten hold over 1.1%. The sample was blood. These receptors were collected from a woman aged 50 to 65 in good health. The CDR3 runs from the conserved cysteine through the conserved F or W. The D gene is left open where the match is weak. Clone sizes are given selectively: once, few, many, or a class where the clone is expanded.

13 | TRBJ1-1 | TRBV5-4 | NA | NA | TGTGCCTCTCGCGGGGGCGAGAACACTGAAGCTTTCTTT | CASRGGENTEAFF
15 | TRBJ2-3 | TRBV7-2 | NA | NA | TGTGCCAGCAGCCCGTGGGGGGGGCAGCGGGGTACGCAGTATTTT | CASSPWGGQRGTQYF
14 | TRBJ1-1 | TRBV3-1/TRBV3-2 | NA | NA | TGTGCCAGCAGCCAAGTTCGAGGGAAGACTGAAGCTTTCTTT | CASSQVRGKTEAFF
14 | TRBJ1-2 | TRBV9 | NA | NA | TGTGCCAGCAGCCCCTCGGGGGAAGTCTATGGCTACACCTTC | CASSPSGEVYGYTF
13 | TRBJ1-5 | TRBV30 | TRBD1 | NA | TGTGCCTGGAGTCCCCAGGGGGGCCAGCCCCAGCATTTT | CAWSPQGGQPQHF
16 | TRBJ1-2 | TRBV28 | TRBD1 | NA | TGTGCCAGCAGTTGGGGACAGGGGGCTGCTTTCTATGGCTACACCTTC | CASSWGQGAAFYGYTF
15 | TRBJ2-1 | TRBV11-2 | TRBD2 | once | TGTGCCAGCAGCTTAGATGGACTAGCGGGAGGTCGGGAGTTCTTC | CASSLDGLAGGREFF
15 | TRBJ2-7 | TRBV7-2 | TRBD2 | NA | TGTGCCAGCAGCAGTCGGGGGGTAGTGCTCGACGAGCAGTACTTC | CASSSRGVVLDEQYF
15 | TRBJ1-3 | TRBV5-1 | NA | NA | TGCGCCAGCAGCCCTGGACAGTCTTCTGGAAACACCATATATTTT | CASSPGQSSGNTIYF
14 | TRBJ1-4 | TRBV19 | NA | NA | TGTGCCAGTAGTAGGGACGGACGATATGAAAAACTGTTTTTT | CASSRDGRYEKLFF
10 | TRBJ1-1 | TRBV6-1 | NA | NA | TGTGCCAGCAGTGATACTGAAGCTTTCTTT | CASSDTEAFF
11 | TRBJ1-2 | TRBV7-9 | NA | few | TGTGCCAGCAGCTTAGATATGGGCTACACCTTC | CASSLDMGYTF
18 | TRBJ1-6 | TRBV27 | NA | NA | TGTGCCAGCAGTTTATCATCCCCAGGGGTTACGGATAATTCACCCCTCCACTTT | CASSLSSPGVTDNSPLHF
15 | TRBJ2-7 | TRBV5-1 | TRBD2 | NA | TGCGCCAGCAGCACCAGCGGGGGGGCCAGGTACGAGCAGTACTTC | CASSTSGGARYEQYF
14 | TRBJ2-1 | TRBV27 | NA | NA | TGTGCCAGCAGTTTCGGGGGTAACCACAATGAGCAGTTCTTC | CASSFGGNHNEQFF
14 | TRBJ2-7 | TRBV5-1 | TRBD1 | NA | TGCGCCAGCAGCGTCCGGGACAGGGGGCGAGAGCAGTACTTC | CASSVRDRGREQYF
16 | TRBJ1-2 | TRBV2 | NA | once | TGTGCCAGCAGCGCAAAGGGTCTACCACTAAACTATGGCTACACCTTC | CASSAKGLPLNYGYTF
14 | TRBJ2-3 | TRBV7-3 | NA | NA | TGTGCCAGCAGCCCCGCGAGTGGCTCTGATACGCAGTATTTT | CASSPASGSDTQYF
15 | TRBJ2-1 | TRBV15 | TRBD2 | NA | TGTGCCACCAGCAAGGGACTAGCGGGTTACAATGAGCAGTTCTTC | CATSKGLAGYNEQFF
16 | TRBJ2-4 | TRBV11-3 | TRBD1 | once | TGTGCCAGCAGCTCTTACTCGGACAGGGCCGGAGGCATTCAGTACTTC | CASSSYSDRAGGIQYF
11 | TRBJ2-1 | TRBV2 | NA | NA | TGTGCCAGCAGCGCTTCCGAAGGTGAGGTCTTC | CASSASEGEVF
15 | TRBJ1-1 | TRBV6-5 | NA | NA | TGTGCCAGCAGTCGTGACCGCGCAAAGAACACTGAAGCTTTCTTT | CASSRDRAKNTEAFF
14 | TRBJ2-2 | TRBV11-3 | NA | NA | TGTGCCAGCAGCTTATACAGGGCTTCAGGGGAGCTGTTTTTT | CASSLYRASGELFF
15 | TRBJ2-7 | TRBV18 | TRBD1 | NA | TGTGCCAGCTCACGGGACAGGGTGAGCTCCTACGAGCAGTACTTC | CASSRDRVSSYEQYF
15 | TRBJ1-2 | TRBV27 | NA | NA | TGTGCCAGCAGTCCCCGTTGGGGGCCCTTCTATGGCTACACCTTC | CASSPRWGPFYGYTF
15 | TRBJ2-1 | TRBV27 | NA | NA | TGTGCCAGCAGTATAGGTGGGGGAAACTACAATGAGCAGTTCTTC | CASSIGGGNYNEQFF
17 | TRBJ2-7 | TRBV28 | NA | once | TGTGCCAGCAGTTCCAGCGGGACACCTGTCCTCCTCTACGAGCAGTACTTC | CASSSSGTPVLLYEQYF
14 | TRBJ2-5 | TRBV4-2 | NA | NA | TGTGCCAGCAGCGCTGGAGGGAGTCAAGAGACCCAGTACTTC | CASSAGGSQETQYF
18 | TRBJ2-4 | TRBV28 | TRBD1 | once | TGTGCCAGCCGAGGAGGAGGGACAGGGATTTTAGCCAAAAACATTCAGTACTTC | CASRGGGTGILAKNIQYF
15 | TRBJ1-2 | TRBV20-1 | NA | once | TGCAGTGCTAGTCATCCCATGGGGGGGGCTTGGGGCTACACCTTC | CSASHPMGGAWGYTF
15 | TRBJ1-3 | TRBV6-6 | NA | once | TGTGCCAGCAGTTACTCACAAACCGGGTTGAACACCATATATTTT | CASSYSQTGLNTIYF
11 | TRBJ2-7 | TRBV23-1 | NA | NA | TGCGCCCACGGCAGGGACTACGAGCAGTACTTC | CAHGRDYEQYF
15 | TRBJ2-7 | TRBV7-2 | TRBD1 | NA | TGTGCCAGCAGCTTAGGGCCGGGACAGTCCTACGAGCAGTACTTC | CASSLGPGQSYEQYF
13 | TRBJ1-6 | TRBV30 | NA | once | TGTGCCTGGAGTGTACAGGGAAATTCACCCCTCCACTTT | CAWSVQGNSPLHF
14 | TRBJ1-1 | TRBV19 | NA | NA | TGTGCCAGTCGGGGGGGAAGCATGAACACTGAAGCTTTCTTT | CASRGGSMNTEAFF
13 | TRBJ1-2 | TRBV4-2 | NA | NA | TGTGCCAGCAGCCAAGATTACGGGGAGGGCTACACCTTC | CASSQDYGEGYTF
17 | TRBJ2-1 | TRBV9 | NA | NA | TGTGCCAGCAGCCGTTTAATGGGATCGAATTCTTACAATGAGCAGTTCTTC | CASSRLMGSNSYNEQFF
11 | TRBJ1-3 | TRBV24-1 | NA | NA | TGTGCCACCAGTGATCAACTAGCGCTTTATTTT | CATSDQLALYF
13 | TRBJ1-2 | TRBV7-8 | NA | once | TGTGCCAGCAGCCCTGGACCCAACCGCGCCTACACCTTC | CASSPGPNRAYTF
14 | TRBJ1-5 | TRBV7-2 | NA | NA | TGTGCCAGCAGTCCGGGGAGTGGCAATCAGCCCCAGCATTTT | CASSPGSGNQPQHF
15 | TRBJ1-4 | TRBV28 | NA | NA | TGTGCCAGCAGACCCTACAGTGCAACTAATGAAAAACTGTTTTTT | CASRPYSATNEKLFF
11 | TRBJ2-5 | TRBV5-1 | NA | NA | TGCGCCAGCAGACTTTTTGAGACCCAGTACTTC | CASRLFETQYF
15 | TRBJ1-1 | TRBV4-1 | NA | NA | TGCGCCAGCAGCCAAGCCGGGACAAGGAACACTGAAGCTTTCTTT | CASSQAGTRNTEAFF
14 | TRBJ2-7 | TRBV5-6 | NA | NA | TGTGCCAGCACCAAGGACACGTCCCTGGGGGAGCAGTACTTC | CASTKDTSLGEQYF
13 | TRBJ1-2 | TRBV28 | NA | NA | TGTGCCAGCAGTTTACGGCCGTGGGAAGGCTACACCTTC | CASSLRPWEGYTF
15 | TRBJ1-3 | TRBV30 | NA | NA | TGTGCCTGGAGAAAAGGGATCGACTCTGGAAACACCATATATTTT | CAWRKGIDSGNTIYF